Following are 26 T cell receptor beta chains from one sample sequenced in a study of OX40 agonist ivuxolimab in advanced cancers. The assay was immunoSEQ multiplex PCR, and TCRdb's table has in-frame clones only and misses some. The sample consists of more than 40,000 clones, about 80% of them appearing once. This sample comprised CD4+ or CD8+ T cells sorted from blood, obtained in a trial of the OX40 agonist ivuxolimab. The receptors were sampled from an adult with an advanced solid tumor such as melanoma, head and neck, liver or kidney cancer.

This chain connects TRBV7-9 to TRBJ2-3; D call uncertain. With 6 bases removed from V and 0 bases from J, the gap between germline ends came to 16 bases. From germline, CDR1 is SEHNR and CDR2 FQNEAQ (reference sequence). The CDR3 extends over 16 amino acids. CDR3 loop: CASRPLTAQSTDTQYF. CDR3 in DNA: TGTGCCAGCAGACCACTTACGGCCCAAAGCACAGATACGCAGTATTTT.

The gene calls are TRBV6-5 and TRBJ2-7; TRBD1 matches 11 bases. Germline lookup yields CDR1 MNHEY and CDR2 SVGAGI. The CDR3 is 13 amino acids. The V gene end was trimmed by 5 bases and the J gene end by 3 bases; junction bases not matched to a gene: 0. CDR3 DNA sequence: TGTGCCAGCAGTGGGACAGGGGGCTACGAGCAGTACTTC. Protein sequence: CASSGTGGYEQYF.

The chain has TRBV6-1 and TRBJ1-2; D might be TRBD1 (5 bases). CDR1 MNHNS and CDR2 SASEGT come from the germline V gene. This CDR3 is 16 amino acids long. Trimming removed 3 bases from V and 0 bases from J, with 14 bases in between. The CDR3: CASSERRQTANYGYTF. CDR3 sequence (DNA): TGTGCCAGCAGTGAGAGAAGACAGACCGCTAACTATGGCTACACCTTC.

For the CDR3, the DNA is TGTGCCAGCAGGCCACGGCTGGCGGGAGGGAACAATGAGCAGTTCTTC. This translates into CASRPRLAGGNNEQFF. The gene calls are TRBV28 and TRBJ2-1; the match to TRBD2 covers 9 bases. Germline CDR1 MDHEN, CDR2 SYDVKM. The length of the CDR3 is 16 residues. The J segment lost 5 bases and the V segment lost 6 bases, leaving 11 bases of the junction unmatched.

This chain connects TRBV5-6 to TRBJ1-1, with D perhaps matching TRBD1 (5 bases). V was trimmed by 0 bases and J by 2 bases, leaving 11 bases between them. Germline V gene data show CDR1 as SGHDT and CDR2 as YYEEEE. This CDR3 is built from 15 residues. In DNA, the CDR3 is TGTGCCAGCAGCTTGGGGGGACGGCTAAACACTGAAGCTTTCTTT. Encoded protein: CASSLGGRLNTEAFF.

This sequence joins TRBV5-1 and TRBJ1-2; 8 nucleotides match TRBD1. V shed 4 bases and J 3 bases; nucleotides not matched to a gene: 5. The CDR3 covers 14 residues. Looked up from germline, CDR1 is SGHRS and CDR2 is YFSETQ. DNA for the CDR3: TGCGCCAGCAGCACGCCGGGACAGGACTATGGCTACACCTTC. Encoded protein: CASSTPGQDYGYTF.

This chain uses TRBV5-1 with TRBJ2-7, with D tentatively TRBD1 or TRBD2 (5 bases each). The CDR3 has 12 amino acids. CDR1 is SGHRS and CDR2 is YFSETQ in the germline V gene. Deletions cut 0 bases from V and 5 bases from J, with 6 bases between. The CDR3 nucleotides are TGCGCCAGCAGCTTGGAGGGACACGAGCAGTACTTC. Protein product: CASSLEGHEQYF.

V is TRBV27 and J is TRBJ2-1, with TRBD1 as a possible D gene (5 bases). Between the trimmed V and J ends, which lost 6 bases and 3 bases, there was a span of 12 bases. The CDR3 loop spans 14 amino acids. Germline CDR1 is MNHEY and CDR2 is SMNVEV (reference sequence). The DNA of the CDR3 is TGTGCCAGCAGGAGCGACAGAAACTACAATGAGCAGTTCTTC. It specifies CASRSDRNYNEQFF.

This rearrangement joins TRBV10-3 to TRBJ1-1; D is unresolved. Germline assignment: CDR1 ENHRY and CDR2 SYGVKD. The ends were cut back, 4 bases at V and 2 bases at J, with 11 bases in the middle. This CDR3 is built from 14 residues. This CDR3 reads CAISASDGNTEAFF. The CDR3 bases are TGTGCCATCAGTGCCAGCGACGGAAACACTGAAGCTTTCTTT.

This chain links TRBV9 with TRBJ2-1, with D hard to call. This CDR3 region has 15 residues. Germline assignment: CDR1 SGDLS and CDR2 YYNGEE. The V end was cut by 0 bases, the J end by 6 bases, with 13 bases between. The CDR3 DNA reads as TGTGCCAGCAGCGTAGCGACCCTAGGGCCCAATGAGCAGTTCTTC. This codes for CASSVATLGPNEQFF.

This chain joins TRBV10-3 and TRBJ1-6; possible D gene TRBD1, 6 bases. CDR3 size: 15 residues. Germline CDR1 reads ENHRY; CDR2 reads SYGVKD. V was shortened by 2 bases and J by 10 bases, with 15 bases between the two germline ends. The CDR3 reads CAISEGLGALSPLHF. CDR3 bases: TGTGCCATCAGTGAGGGTTTGGGGGCGCTATCACCCCTCCACTTT.

This rearrangement joins TRBV6-1 to TRBJ1-2; perhaps TRBD1 as D (6 bases). The V gene's germline CDR1 is MNHNS and CDR2 SASEGT. The CDR3 has 15 residues. V was trimmed by 4 bases and J by 3 bases, leaving 15 bases between them. CDR3 residues: CASSAKWDTYYGYTF. The DNA of the CDR3 is TGTGCCAGCAGTGCCAAGTGGGACACTTACTATGGCTACACCTTC.

The rearrangement links TRBV5-5 to TRBJ2-3; 8 bases match TRBD1. V trimming: 4 bases; J trimming: 3 bases; junction bases outside the gene matches: 4. Germline assignment: CDR1 SGHKS and CDR2 YYEKEE (reference sequence). The length of the CDR3 is 14 residues. The CDR3: CASSRTGKTDTQYF. CDR3 nucleotides: TGTGCCAGCAGCCGGACAGGGAAGACAGATACGCAGTATTTT.

V and J are TRBV18 and TRBJ2-1, with D unclear. CDR1 and CDR2 from the germline V gene are KGHSH and LQKENI. The ends were cut back, 3 bases at V and 9 bases at J, with 9 bases in the middle. The CDR3 has 12 residues. The CDR3 here is CASSPNSPEQFF. CDR3 DNA: TGTGCCAGCTCACCGAACTCCCCTGAGCAGTTCTTC.

V and J are TRBV2 and TRBJ1-2; D is unresolved. Germline CDR1 and CDR2: SNHLY and FYNNEI. The CDR3 sequence is 14 residues long. Deletions cut 5 bases from V and 2 bases from J, with 12 bases between. DNA for the CDR3: TGTGCCAGCAGTTGGGCAGGCCAAAACTATGGCTACACCTTC. Translating gives CASSWAGQNYGYTF.

The gene calls are TRBV7-6 and TRBJ2-2, with 10 bases that match TRBD2. Germline CDR1 and CDR2: SGHVS and FNYEAQ. With V trimmed by 4 bases and J by 7 bases, 9 bases remained unmatched. CDR3 length: 16 residues. The CDR3 here is CASSSGASGSHGELFF. DNA for the CDR3: TGTGCCAGCAGCTCTGGGGCTAGCGGGAGTCACGGGGAGCTGTTTTTT.

This chain links TRBV10-3 with TRBJ1-6; 7 nucleotides line up with TRBD1. The CDR3 spans 14 residues. CDR1 and CDR2 from the germline V gene are ENHRY and SYGVKD. Trimming at V came to 4 bases and at J to 5 bases, leaving 2 bases not matched to a gene. The CDR3 is CAISGDRNNSPLHF. The CDR3 region has the DNA TGTGCCATCAGTGGGGACAGAAATAATTCACCCCTCCACTTT.

This sequence joins TRBV25-1 and TRBJ1-1; possibly TRBD1 for D (6 bases). The ends were cut back, 8 bases at V and 1 base at J, with 14 bases in the middle. Germline CDR1 is MGHDK and CDR2 is SYGVNS. The CDR3 runs to 14 residues. The CDR3 sequence: CASRGGTTNTEAFF. As DNA, the CDR3 is TGTGCCAGCCGGGGGGGGACAACGAACACTGAAGCTTTCTTT.

The V and J genes are TRBV10-2 and TRBJ2-7; 14 bases line up with TRBD2. The CDR3 loop spans 15 amino acids. The V and J ends lost 6 bases and 7 bases, in that order; junction bases with no gene match: 8. Germline assignment: CDR1 WSHSY and CDR2 SAAADI. CDR3 region: CASRAGTSGSLEQYF. In nucleotides, the CDR3 is TGCGCCAGCAGAGCTGGGACTAGCGGGAGTCTGGAGCAGTACTTC.

This chain uses TRBV10-3 with TRBJ1-2, with 9 bases that match TRBD1. Germline CDR1 ENHRY, CDR2 SYGVKD. The CDR3 loop spans 17 amino acids. The ends lost 5 bases at V and 5 bases at J; junction bases unmatched: 15. DNA for the CDR3: TGTGCCATCAGTTACCTAGTCCCGGGACAGGGCCCTTATGGCTACACCTTC. Its translation: CAISYLVPGQGPYGYTF.

J is TRBJ1-5 and V is TRBV6-5; D call uncertain. With 5 bases removed from V and 4 bases from J, the gap between germline ends came to 15 bases. The germline V gene has CDR1 MNHEY and CDR2 SVGAGI. The CDR3 contains 15 residues. The CDR3 sequence: CASSPYGGLNQPQHF. The CDR3 region has the DNA TGTGCCAGCAGTCCTTATGGCGGATTGAATCAGCCCCAGCATTTT.

This chain joins TRBV27 and TRBJ2-1; the match to TRBD2 covers 13 bases. Germline lookup yields CDR1 MNHEY and CDR2 SMNVEV (reference sequence). Trimming took 5 bases from V and 12 from J; bases not matched to a gene: 16. The CDR3 contains 17 residues. Here the CDR3 reads CASSLSKPGLAGRRQFF. The DNA for the CDR3 is TGTGCCAGCAGTCTTTCTAAACCGGGACTAGCGGGAAGAAGGCAGTTCTTC.

The genes are TRBV7-3 and TRBJ2-7; TRBD2 might be the D (6 bases). The CDR3 consists of 14 residues. Deletions cut 5 bases from V and 3 bases from J, with 14 bases between. The V gene's germline CDR1 is SGHTA and CDR2 FQGTGA. The CDR3 protein is CASSIKRGGYEQYF. The CDR3 DNA sequence: TGTGCCAGCAGCATAAAAAGGGGAGGCTACGAGCAGTACTTC.

The CDR3 DNA reads TGCGCCAGCACCCGGGGGACAGGGGAGGAAAAACTGTTTTTT. Protein sequence: CASTRGTGEEKLFF. The V gene is TRBV5-1, the J gene TRBJ1-4, with 10 bases lining up with TRBD1. Per germline, CDR1 SGHRS and CDR2 YFSETQ. This CDR3 comprises 14 residues. The V gene end was trimmed by 6 bases and the J gene end by 8 bases; junction bases not matched to a gene: 7.

A few counts support this clone. This chain links TRBV4-2 with TRBJ2-1; 12 positions agree with TRBD1. Germline V gene sequence: CDR1 LGHNA, CDR2 YNFKEQ. V lost 0 bases and J lost 4; bases outside the gene matches: 13. The CDR3 covers 20 residues. This chain's CDR3 is CASSQDRGTGGQPRYNEQFF. CDR3 DNA sequence: TGTGCCAGCAGCCAAGATAGGGGGACAGGGGGCCAACCCCGGTACAATGAGCAGTTCTTC.

This clone was recorded a few times. J is TRBJ2-5 and V is TRBV4-1; 15 positions match TRBD2. Trimming took 4 bases from V and 5 from J; bases not matched to a gene: 8. CDR3 length: 17 residues. Germline V gene sequence: CDR1 MGHRA, CDR2 YSYEKL. DNA of the CDR3: TGCGCCAGCAGCCTAAGGACTAGCGGGAGGGCCGGGGAGACCCAGTACTTC. Translating gives CASSLRTSGRAGETQYF.